A single sample gave rise to the 7 T cell receptor beta chains below, sequenced in a study of T cell changes during pregnancy in multiple sclerosis. Sequencing was performed with immunoSEQ multiplex PCR; in TCRdb, only in-frame clones are kept and a portion is missing. The repertoire holds some 35,000 clones, approximately 89% seen once, with 0.78% in the top ten. The source material was CD4+ T cells from peripheral blood mononuclear cells, sampled after pregnancy. All receptors derive from a female donor in good health, enrolled as a control in a pregnancy study.

The CDR3 DNA sequence: TGTGCCAGCAGCTCACTAGGCCCCGGGCTAGCAGATACGCAGTATTTT. Its translation is CASSSLGPGLADTQYF. The chain carries TRBV11-3 and TRBJ2-3; D may be TRBD2 (5 bases). The CDR3 has 16 residues. The germline V gene has CDR1 SGHNT and CDR2 YENEEA. Deletions cut 4 bases from V and 4 bases from J, with 18 bases between.

Concerning this clone: A junction boundary mismatches the germline segment, possibly from a read error. This sequence joins TRBV7-9 and TRBJ2-1, with D uncertain. The CDR3 runs to 11 residues. Germline V gene sequence: CDR1 SEHNR, CDR2 FQNEAQ (reference sequence). CDR3 in DNA: TGTGCCAGCAGCTTAGCGGAAGAGCGGTTCTTC. Protein product: CASSLAEERFF.

The V call is TRBV5-1, the J call TRBJ2-2, with D possibly being TRBD2 (5 bases). The germline CDR1 and CDR2 sequences are SGHRS and YFSETQ. This CDR3 is 14 amino acids long. V dropped 4 bases and J dropped 2 bases, with 9 bases sitting between them. CDR3: CASSRRGNTGELFF. CDR3 DNA: TGCGCCAGCAGCCGACGGGGAAACACCGGGGAGCTGTTTTTT.

The V gene is TRBV11-2, the J gene TRBJ2-1, with 7 bases that match TRBD2. Trimming removed 5 bases from V and 4 bases from J; junction bases left unmatched: 8. The CDR3 has 15 residues. Germline V CDR1 and CDR2: SGHAT, FQNNGV. The CDR3 sequence is CASSIGGSQYNEQFF. In DNA form, the CDR3 reads TGTGCCAGCAGCATCGGGGGGAGCCAGTACAATGAGCAGTTCTTC.

This clone was recorded once. This chain connects TRBV5-1 to TRBJ1-2, with D possibly matching TRBD1 (5 bases). The CDR3 loop spans 15 amino acids. V was cut by 6 bases and J by 3 bases, with 18 bases left in between. CDR1 is SGHRS and CDR2 is YFSETQ in the germline V gene. The CDR3 nucleotides are TGCGCCAGCACCCCCGGGGGGGGTTTGGACTATGGCTACACCTTC. Translating it yields CASTPGGGLDYGYTF.

This clone has only one observation. V gene TRBV6-5 combines with J gene TRBJ1-1; D is perhaps TRBD1 (6 bases). Germline V gene lookup returns CDR1 MNHEY and CDR2 SVGAGI. The CDR3 spans 14 residues. The ends were cut back, 6 bases at V and 1 base at J, with 12 bases in the middle. The CDR3 spells CASRRGRGNTEAFF. The CDR3 DNA follows: TGTGCCAGCAGACGGGGCAGGGGGAACACTGAAGCTTTCTTT.

This clone was counted a single time. The chain combines TRBV6-6 with TRBJ1-2, with D tentatively TRBD1 (5 bases). The CDR3 has 16 amino acids. V gave up 5 bases and J gave up 5 bases, with 21 bases separating them. From germline, CDR1 is MNHNY and CDR2 SVGAGI (reference sequence). As DNA, the CDR3 is TGTGCCAGCAGTCCCACCTGGGGCGGGGTAGGGTATGGCTACACCTTC. Encoded protein: CASSPTWGGVGYGYTF.